This T cell receptor beta chain was found in a study of spatial heterogeneity in lung cancer. In the study overall: The count of detected beta-chain sequences consistently exceeded that of alpha-chain sequences.

Time point meaning: sample taken at primary tumor resection. Whole RNA was taken from tumor, nontumor lung or frozen PBMC; it was then sequenced unsorted. This clonotype ranks as medium-sized. The library was prepared for alpha chains; this beta chain is a stray read, so its frequency means little. The CDR3 covers 14 residues. V lost 6 bases and J lost 5; bases outside the gene matches: 12. Germline assignment: CDR1 SQVTM and CDR2 ANQGSEA. TCRdb itself ran the 5' RACE reads through MiXCR, one entry per CDR3 protein. The sample yields 6,000 to 8,000 distinct CDR3 sequences, under 6% seen once. The chain recombines TRBV29-1 with TRBJ2-7, with 8 nucleotides matching TRBD1. The sequencing used normal lung tissue next to the tumor, collected at surgery. The sequence was collected from a female donor with early-stage non-small cell lung cancer. CDR3 sequence: CSVDRDFREDEQYF. CDR3 in DNA: TGCAGCGTGGACAGGGATTTTCGCGAAGACGAGCAGTACTTC.